Listed here is a single TCR beta chain. Its antigen is still unknown. The sample belongs to a study of cytomegalovirus exposure and HLA in healthy donors. Study-level findings and limits: As a later analysis showed, a missense DCLRE1C variant was linked to trimming of TCR beta V- and J-genes.

V trimming: 1 base; J trimming: 2 bases; junction bases outside the gene matches: 3. The germline CDR1 and CDR2 sequences are LNHDA and SQIVND (reference sequence). The CDR3 contains 15 residues. Amplification used 60 Vbeta primers and 13 Jbeta primers. TCRdb's table, derived via immunoSEQ multiplex PCR, lists solely in-frame clones and lacks some. Among fewer than 200,000 clones listed, roughly 74% were seen once. The sample consisted of PBMCs. The receptor was derived from a woman in her 30s in good health and CMV-seropositive. The rearrangement joins TRBV19 to TRBJ2-3; 7 nucleotides match TRBD1. The CDR3 DNA follows: TGTGCCAGTAGTATAGTGGACAGGCTCACAGATACGCAGTATTTT. Protein: CASSIVDRLTDTQYF.